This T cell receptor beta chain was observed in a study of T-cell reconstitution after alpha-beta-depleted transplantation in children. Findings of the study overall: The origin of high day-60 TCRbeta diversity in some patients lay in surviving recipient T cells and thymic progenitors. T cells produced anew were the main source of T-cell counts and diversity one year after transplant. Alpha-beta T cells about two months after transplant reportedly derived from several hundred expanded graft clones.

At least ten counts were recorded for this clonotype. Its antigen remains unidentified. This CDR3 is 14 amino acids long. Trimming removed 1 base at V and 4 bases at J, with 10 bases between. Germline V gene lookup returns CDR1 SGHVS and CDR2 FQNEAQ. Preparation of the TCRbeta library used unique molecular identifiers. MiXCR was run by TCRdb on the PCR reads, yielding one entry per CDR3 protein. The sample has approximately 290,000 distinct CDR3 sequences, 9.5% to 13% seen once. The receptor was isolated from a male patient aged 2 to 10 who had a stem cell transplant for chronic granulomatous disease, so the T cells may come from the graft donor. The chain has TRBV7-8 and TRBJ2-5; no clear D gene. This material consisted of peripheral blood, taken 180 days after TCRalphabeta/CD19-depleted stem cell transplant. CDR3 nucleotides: TGTGCCAGCAGCTTAGGCGACCGATTAGAGACCCAGTACTTC. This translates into CASSLGDRLETQYF.